Reported below is one T cell receptor (beta chain). What it recognizes is unknown. The table came from immunoSEQ multiplex PCR; TCRdb's copy has only in-frame clones and leaves some out. In the table there are tens of thousands of clones, around 92% of which are singletons. Indicated time point: pre-reinfection, 55 to 20 weeks before reinfection detection. No in vitro expansion preceded TCR sequencing of the sorted cells. This sample was included in a study of memory CD8 T cells in hepatitis C reinfection. Study summary: HCV reinfection: RNA-positive following two negative tests at least 60 days apart. Between 55 and 20 weeks before reinfection detection, pre-reinfection samples were drawn.

Study results and caveats: Conclusions on public clonotypes and secondary clearance were not definitive with 4 or 5 donors.

Sequencing was performed on naive CD8+ T cells sorted from blood. The TCR comes from a man aged 18 to 29 with hepatitis C virus infection.

CDR3 region: CASRSTSGSTDTQYF. CDR3 nucleotides: TGCGCCAGCAGATCGACTAGCGGGAGCACAGATACGCAGTATTTT. The chain uses TRBV5-1 and TRBJ2-3; 10 nucleotides match TRBD2. The CDR3 has 15 residues. V lost 5 bases, J lost 0 bases, and 3 bases stayed unmatched. Germline CDR1 and CDR2: SGHRS and YFSETQ.